Each of the 4 T cell receptor beta chains below was sequenced from the same sample in a study of glioma-infiltrating T cells. Using RNA template, CDR3s of TCR alpha and beta were amplified with iRepertoire arm-PCR. Each CDR3 protein is one row after TCRdb ran MiXCR on the multiplex PCR reads. The data contain around 170,000 distinct CDR3 sequences, about 40% of them singletons. The sample consisted of glioma tissue, nonneoplastic brain tissue, or PBMCs (not recorded which). These receptors were taken from a human donor with low-grade glioma or glioblastoma, undergoing nonglioma brain surgery, or in good health (not recorded which).

Of note for this clonotype: A read error is possible here, since a much larger clone lies one base away. The rearrangement joins TRBV15 to TRBJ2-1; D is tentatively TRBD1 or TRBD2 (5 bases each). The germline V gene encodes CDR1 LNHNV and CDR2 YYDKDF (reference sequence). The CDR3 loop spans 15 amino acids. V was trimmed by 0 bases and J by 10 bases, leaving 16 bases between them. The DNA of the CDR3 is TGTGCCACCAGCAGAGATGGGGGAGTTGGGCCAGAGCAGTTCTTC. It yields the protein CATSRDGGVGPEQFF.

This clonotype was counted many times. The chain recombines TRBV7-9 with TRBJ2-1; D possibly uses TRBD1 or TRBD2 (5 bases each). V shed 3 bases and J shed 10 bases, with 16 bases lying between them. Germline lookup yields CDR1 SEHNR and CDR2 FQNEAQ (reference sequence). The CDR3 covers 14 residues. CDR3 nucleotides: TGTGCCAGCAGCTTGGGGACCAGACGGCGGGAGCAGTTCTTC. Translation: CASSLGTRRREQFF.

As regards this clonotype: A read error may account for a junction end that differs from germline. The chain employs TRBV6-4 and TRBJ1-5; D unclear. CDR1 is MRHNA, CDR2 SNTAGT, per germline. The CDR3 is made up of 13 amino acids. The CDR3 here is CASSQVAGQPQDF. The CDR3 region has the DNA TGTGCCAGCAGCCAGGTTGCTGGGCAGCCCCAGGATTTT.

As for this clonotype: A read error may be the cause here, since a much bigger clone is one base away. The V call is TRBV6-5, the J call TRBJ2-3, with a weak D call TRBD2 (6 bases). V shed 2 bases and J shed 7 bases, with 19 bases lying between them. CDR3 length equals 16 residues. The germline CDR1 and CDR2 sequences are MNHEY and SVGAGI. The CDR3 sequence is CASSYGSSGNRNTQYF. DNA for the CDR3: TGTGCCAGCAGTTACGGCAGTAGCGGAAACAGGAATACGCAGTATTTT.